This entry features one T cell receptor beta chain sequence. Its antigen is still unknown. Cryopreserved PBMCs supplied roughly 1.8 micrograms of genomic DNA for TCR beta libraries. This record belongs to a study of cytotoxic CD8 clonotypes in ibrutinib-treated CLL. Overall study context: The patients, over ten relapsed/refractory and fewer than 16 treatment-naive, included 17 who were IGHV unmutated. The study, taken as a whole, reports: T-cell clonality at baseline went above that of age-matched healthy donors and rose and fell with circulating CD8+ T-cell counts. Elevated clonality accompanied ibrutinib response, with a return toward baseline values at progression.

Trimming cost V 1 base and J 3 bases; bases outside gene matches: 3. Germline CDR1 and CDR2: SGHRS and YFSETQ. CDR3 length: 15 amino acids. Using immunoSEQ multiplex PCR, the repertoire was profiled, and TCRdb retains in-frame clones only, with some absent. The sample lists approximately 340,000 clones; approximately 67% were seen once. The chain links TRBV5-1 to TRBJ2-3, with 9 bases lining up with TRBD2. The TCR originated in a human donor with chronic lymphocytic leukemia. The specimen was PBMCs, collected after 36 months of ibrutinib treatment. CDR3 bases: TGCGCCAGCAGCTTGACTAGCGGGTATACAGATACGCAGTATTTT. Amino acid sequence: CASSLTSGYTDTQYF.